This T cell receptor (beta chain) derives from a study of T cell responses to AZD1222 COVID-19 vaccine. Germline loops: CDR1 LGHDT, CDR2 YNNKEL (reference sequence). After removal of 3 bases from V and 0 bases from J, the junction contained 10 bases not matched to a gene. The CDR3 spans 18 residues. Overall study findings and caveats: Reportedly, nearly half the spike-specific TCRs target unmutated variant regions.

Remarks on this clone: The antigen remains unidentified.

Repertoires were generated with immunoSEQ multiplex PCR, while TCRdb's copy carries only in-frame clones and drops some. The table lists 100,000 to 150,000 clones, about 90% of them singletons. The clonotype was recovered from an adult who received the AZD1222 COVID-19 vaccine. The rearrangement links TRBV3-1 (or the pseudogene TRBV3-2) to TRBJ1-4, with 7 bases fitting TRBD1. The sample in question was peripheral blood, obtained 28 days after the second AZD1222 dose. The CDR3 is CASSHLTGAIATNEKLFF. In DNA form, the CDR3 reads TGTGCCAGCAGCCACCTCACAGGGGCGATCGCAACTAATGAAAAACTGTTTTTT.